There are a few counts of the clone carrying this TCR beta chain. What it binds is unknown. The data derive from a study of CD8 T cells in ankylosing spondylitis. Study-wide results and limits: The authors reported significant enrichment of disease-linked clones in matched ankylosing spondylitis synovial fluid. Disease-linked clones proved CD8+ and comparatively uncommon in peripheral blood. Made up of about eight highly homologous variants, a TCR beta motif appeared characteristic of ankylosing spondylitis blood.

TCR beta libraries were made by quantitative 5'-RACE with molecular barcodes. MiXCR, applied by TCRdb to the 5' RACE reads, yields one record per CDR3 protein. The sample shows 150,000 to 250,000 distinct CDR3 sequences, around 13% of them seen only once. This TCR derives from a male donor with ankylosing spondylitis or in good health (not recorded which). Sequencing was carried out using blood, either unsorted or a sorted T cell fraction (not recorded which).

In DNA form, the CDR3 reads TGCGCCAGCAGCCAAGTCGGGGAAAACGGGCAGTATTTT. This codes for CASSQVGENGQYF. This chain links TRBV4-1 with TRBJ2-3; TRBD2 might be the D (5 bases). V gave up 1 base and J gave up 11 bases, with 13 bases separating them. CDR1 and CDR2 (germline): MGHRA, YSYEKL. The CDR3 is 13 residues long.